This T cell receptor beta chain comes out of a study of read filtering for tumor transcriptome and immune sequencing. The CDR3 has 15 amino acids. Germline CDR1 DFQATT, CDR2 SNEGSKA (reference sequence). V trimming: 2 bases; J trimming: 7 bases; junction bases outside the gene matches: 13. From around 440 ng of RNA, a library with molecular barcoded alpha/delta and beta/gamma adaptors was made. TCRdb redid the calling of the reads with MiXCR, one entry per CDR3 protein. The sample lists about 50,000 distinct CDR3 sequences, about a fifth occurring once. Sequencing input: a population of CD138-negative cells sorted from bone marrow. The chain couples TRBV20-1 to TRBJ1-1; the match to TRBD1 covers 7 bases. The sequence was collected from a donor aged 40 or older with multiple myeloma. DNA of the CDR3: TGCAGTGCTAGATATTCGAGACAGGGCCAAGGTGAAGCTTTCTTT. It specifies CSARYSRQGQGEAFF.